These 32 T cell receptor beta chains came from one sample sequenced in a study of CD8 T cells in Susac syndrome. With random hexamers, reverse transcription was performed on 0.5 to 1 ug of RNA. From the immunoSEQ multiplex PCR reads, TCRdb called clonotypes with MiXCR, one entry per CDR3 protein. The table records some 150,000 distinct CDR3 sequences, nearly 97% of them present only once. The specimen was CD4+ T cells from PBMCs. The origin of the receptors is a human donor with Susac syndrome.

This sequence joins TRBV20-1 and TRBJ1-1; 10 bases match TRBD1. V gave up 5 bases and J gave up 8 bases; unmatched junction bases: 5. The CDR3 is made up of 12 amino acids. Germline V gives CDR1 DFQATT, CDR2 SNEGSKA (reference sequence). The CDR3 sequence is CSAGTGDLEAFF. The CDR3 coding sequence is TGCAGTGCTGGGACAGGGGATTTAGAAGCTTTCTTT.

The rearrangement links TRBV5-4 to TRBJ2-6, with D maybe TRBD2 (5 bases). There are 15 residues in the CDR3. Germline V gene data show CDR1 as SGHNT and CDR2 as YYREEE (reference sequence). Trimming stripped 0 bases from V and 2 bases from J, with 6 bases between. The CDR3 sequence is CASSLVGAGANVLTF. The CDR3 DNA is TGTGCCAGCAGCTTGGTGGGAGCTGGGGCCAACGTCCTGACTTTC.

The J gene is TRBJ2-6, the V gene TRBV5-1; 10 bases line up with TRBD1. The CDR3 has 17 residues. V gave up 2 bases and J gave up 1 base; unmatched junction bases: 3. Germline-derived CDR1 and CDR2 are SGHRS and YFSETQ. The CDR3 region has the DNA TGCGCCAGCAGCTTACCGGGACAGGGGTCTGGGGCCAACGTCCTGACTTTC. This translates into CASSLPGQGSGANVLTF.

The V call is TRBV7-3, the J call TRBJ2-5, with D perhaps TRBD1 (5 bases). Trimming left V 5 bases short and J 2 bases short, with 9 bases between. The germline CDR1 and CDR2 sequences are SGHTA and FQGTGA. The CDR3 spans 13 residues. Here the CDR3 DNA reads TGTGCCAGCAGCGTCAGGGTTCAAGAGACCCAGTACTTC. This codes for CASSVRVQETQYF.

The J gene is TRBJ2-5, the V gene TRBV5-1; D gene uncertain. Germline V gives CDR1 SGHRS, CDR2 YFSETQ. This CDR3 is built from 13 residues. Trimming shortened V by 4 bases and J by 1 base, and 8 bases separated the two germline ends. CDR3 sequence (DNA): TGCGCCAGCAGCGCCGGGTCCCAAGAGACCCAGTACTTC. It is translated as CASSAGSQETQYF.

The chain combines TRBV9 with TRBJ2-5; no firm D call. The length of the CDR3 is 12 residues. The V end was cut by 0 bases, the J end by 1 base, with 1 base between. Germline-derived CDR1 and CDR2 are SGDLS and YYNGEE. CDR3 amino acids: CASSVVQETQYF. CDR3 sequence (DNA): TGTGCCAGCAGCGTAGTCCAAGAGACCCAGTACTTC. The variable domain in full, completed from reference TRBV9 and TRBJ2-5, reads DSGVTQTPKHLITATGQRVTLRCSPRSGDLSVYWYQQSLDQGLQFLIQYYNGEERAKGNILERFSAQQFPDLHSELNLSSLELGDSALYFCASSVVQETQYFGPGTRLLVL.

As DNA, the CDR3 is TGCAGCGTTGGGGGACAGACCTCCGCTTACAATGAGCAGTTCTTC. It translates to CSVGGQTSAYNEQFF. J is TRBJ2-1 and V is TRBV29-1; TRBD1 aligns across 7 bases. The trim removed 4 bases at V and 4 bases at J, leaving 10 bases unmatched. The CDR3 length is 15 residues. CDR1 and CDR2 from the germline V gene are SQVTM and ANQGSEA.

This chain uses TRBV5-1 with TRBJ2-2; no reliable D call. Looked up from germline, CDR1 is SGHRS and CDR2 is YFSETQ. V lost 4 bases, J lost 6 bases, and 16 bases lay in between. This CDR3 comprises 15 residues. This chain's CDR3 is CASSNRALAAGELFF. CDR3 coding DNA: TGCGCCAGCAGCAACCGGGCTCTGGCGGCCGGGGAGCTGTTTTTT.

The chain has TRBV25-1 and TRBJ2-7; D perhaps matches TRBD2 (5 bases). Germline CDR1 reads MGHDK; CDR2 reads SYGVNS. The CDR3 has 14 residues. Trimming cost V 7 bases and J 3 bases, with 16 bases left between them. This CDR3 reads CASNPPGSDYEQYF. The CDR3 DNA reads TGTGCCAGCAACCCCCCGGGATCTGACTACGAGCAGTACTTC.

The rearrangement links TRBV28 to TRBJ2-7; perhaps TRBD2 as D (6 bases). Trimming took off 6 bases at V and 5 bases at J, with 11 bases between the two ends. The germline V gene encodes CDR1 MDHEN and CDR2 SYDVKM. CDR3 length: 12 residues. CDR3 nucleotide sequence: TGTGCCAGCAGCCCGACTAGTAACGAGCAGTACTTC. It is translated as CASSPTSNEQYF.

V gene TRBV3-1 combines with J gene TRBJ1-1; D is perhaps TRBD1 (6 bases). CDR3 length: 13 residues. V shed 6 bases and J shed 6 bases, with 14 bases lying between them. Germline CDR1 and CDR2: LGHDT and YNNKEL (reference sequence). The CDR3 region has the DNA TGTGCCAGCAGTCAGATAGGGGGGGCTGAAGCTTTCTTT. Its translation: CASSQIGGAEAFF. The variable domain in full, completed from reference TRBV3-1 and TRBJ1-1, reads DTAVSQTPKYLVTQMGNDKSIKCEQNLGHDTMYWYKQDSKKFLKIMFSYNNKELIINETVPNRFSPKSPDKAHLNLHINSLELGDSAVYFCASSQIGGAEAFFGQGTRLTVV.

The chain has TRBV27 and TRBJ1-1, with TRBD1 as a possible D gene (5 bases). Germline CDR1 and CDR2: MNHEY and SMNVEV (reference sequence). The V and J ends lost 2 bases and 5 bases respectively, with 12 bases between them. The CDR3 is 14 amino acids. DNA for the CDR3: TGTGCCAGCAGTTTAGTCGCAGGGATGACTGAAGCTTTCTTT. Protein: CASSLVAGMTEAFF.

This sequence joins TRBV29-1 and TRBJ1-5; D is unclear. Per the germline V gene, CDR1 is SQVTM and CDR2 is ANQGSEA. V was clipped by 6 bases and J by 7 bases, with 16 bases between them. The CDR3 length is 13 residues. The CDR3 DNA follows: TGCAGCGTGCGGGCCGGGGAAGACCAGCCCCAGCATTTT. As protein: CSVRAGEDQPQHF.

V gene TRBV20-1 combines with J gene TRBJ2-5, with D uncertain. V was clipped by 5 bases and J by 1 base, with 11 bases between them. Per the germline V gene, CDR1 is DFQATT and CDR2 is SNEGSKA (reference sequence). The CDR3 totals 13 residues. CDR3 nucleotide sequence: TGCAGTGCTCTTCTAGGTACCCAAGAGACCCAGTACTTC. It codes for CSALLGTQETQYF.

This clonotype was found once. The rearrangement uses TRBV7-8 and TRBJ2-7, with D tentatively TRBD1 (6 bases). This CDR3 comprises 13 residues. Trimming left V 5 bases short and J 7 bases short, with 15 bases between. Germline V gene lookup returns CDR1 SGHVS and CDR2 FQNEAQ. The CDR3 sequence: CASSPDRSREQYF. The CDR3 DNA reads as TGTGCCAGCAGCCCCGACAGGTCCCGAGAGCAGTACTTC. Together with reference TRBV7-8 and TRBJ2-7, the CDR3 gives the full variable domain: GAGVSQSPRYKVAKRGQDVALRCDPISGHVSLFWYQQALGQGPEFLTYFQNEAQLDKSGLPSDRFFAERPEGSVSTLKIQRTQQEDSAVYLCASSPDRSREQYFGPGTRLTVT.

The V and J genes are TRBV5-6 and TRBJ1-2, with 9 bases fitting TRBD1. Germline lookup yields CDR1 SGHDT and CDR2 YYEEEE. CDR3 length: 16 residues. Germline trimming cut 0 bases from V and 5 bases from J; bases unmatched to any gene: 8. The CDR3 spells CASSLAPGTGPYGYTF. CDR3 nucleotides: TGTGCCAGCAGCTTGGCCCCCGGGACAGGGCCATATGGCTACACCTTC. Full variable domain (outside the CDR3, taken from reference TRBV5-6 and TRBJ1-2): DAGVTQSPTHLIKTRGQQVTLRCSPKSGHDTVSWYQQALGQGPQFIFQYYEEEERQRGNFPDRFSGHQFPNYSSELNVNALLLGDSALYLCASSLAPGTGPYGYTFGSGTRLTVV.

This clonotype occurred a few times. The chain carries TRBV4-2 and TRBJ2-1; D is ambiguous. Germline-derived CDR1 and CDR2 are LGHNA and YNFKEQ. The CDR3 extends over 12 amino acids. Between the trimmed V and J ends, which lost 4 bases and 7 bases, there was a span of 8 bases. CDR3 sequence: CASSRTSNEQFF. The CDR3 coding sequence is TGTGCCAGCAGCCGCACTTCAAATGAGCAGTTCTTC.

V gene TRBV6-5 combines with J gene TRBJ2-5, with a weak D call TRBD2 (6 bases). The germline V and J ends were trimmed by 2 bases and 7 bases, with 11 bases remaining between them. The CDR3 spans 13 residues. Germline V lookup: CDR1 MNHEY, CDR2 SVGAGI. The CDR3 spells CASSYPIGGTQYF. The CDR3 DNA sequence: TGTGCCAGCAGTTACCCGATCGGGGGGACCCAGTACTTC.

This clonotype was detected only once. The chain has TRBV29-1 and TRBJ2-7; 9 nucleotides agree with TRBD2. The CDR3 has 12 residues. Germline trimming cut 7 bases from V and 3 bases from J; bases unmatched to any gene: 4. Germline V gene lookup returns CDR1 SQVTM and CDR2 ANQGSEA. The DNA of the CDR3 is TGCAGCGCCTGGACTAGCGTCTACGAGCAGTACTTC. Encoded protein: CSAWTSVYEQYF.

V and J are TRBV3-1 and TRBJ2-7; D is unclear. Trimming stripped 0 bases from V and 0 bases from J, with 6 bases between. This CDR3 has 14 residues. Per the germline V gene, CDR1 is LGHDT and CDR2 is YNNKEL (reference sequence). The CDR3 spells CASSQDPSSYEQYF. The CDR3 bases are TGTGCCAGCAGCCAAGACCCGAGCTCCTACGAGCAGTACTTC.

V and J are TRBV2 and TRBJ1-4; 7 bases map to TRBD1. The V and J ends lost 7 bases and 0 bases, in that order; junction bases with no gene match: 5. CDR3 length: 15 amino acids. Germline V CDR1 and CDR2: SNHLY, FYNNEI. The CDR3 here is CASKGAIATNEKLFF. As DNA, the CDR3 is TGTGCCAGCAAGGGGGCCATAGCAACTAATGAAAAACTGTTTTTT. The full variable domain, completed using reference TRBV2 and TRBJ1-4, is EPEVTQTPSHQVTQMGQEVILRCVPISNHLYFYWYRQILGQKVEFLVSFYNNEISEKSEIFDDQFSVERPDGSNFTLKIRSTKLEDSAMYFCASKGAIATNEKLFFGSGTQLSVL.

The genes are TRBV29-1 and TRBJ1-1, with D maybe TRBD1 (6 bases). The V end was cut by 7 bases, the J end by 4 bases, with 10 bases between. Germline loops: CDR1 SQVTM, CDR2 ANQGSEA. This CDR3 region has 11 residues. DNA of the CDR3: TGCAGCGGTACAGGGACCACTGAAGCTTTCTTT. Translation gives CSGTGTTEAFF.

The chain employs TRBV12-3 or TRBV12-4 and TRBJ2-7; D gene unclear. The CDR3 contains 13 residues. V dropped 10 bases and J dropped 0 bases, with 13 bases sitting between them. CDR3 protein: CATRTRSSYEQYF. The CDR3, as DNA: TGTGCCACTCGGACGCGGAGCTCCTACGAGCAGTACTTC.

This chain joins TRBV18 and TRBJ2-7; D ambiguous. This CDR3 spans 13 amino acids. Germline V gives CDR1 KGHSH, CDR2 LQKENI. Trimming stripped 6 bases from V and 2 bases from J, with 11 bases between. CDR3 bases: TGTGCCAGCTCCCCCACGCGTCCCTACGAGCAGTACTTC. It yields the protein CASSPTRPYEQYF.

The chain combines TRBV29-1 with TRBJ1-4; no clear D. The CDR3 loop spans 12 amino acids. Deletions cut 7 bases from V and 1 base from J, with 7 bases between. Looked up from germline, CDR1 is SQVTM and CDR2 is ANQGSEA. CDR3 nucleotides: TGCAGCGCTGCAGGAACTAATGAAAAACTGTTTTTT. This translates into CSAAGTNEKLFF.

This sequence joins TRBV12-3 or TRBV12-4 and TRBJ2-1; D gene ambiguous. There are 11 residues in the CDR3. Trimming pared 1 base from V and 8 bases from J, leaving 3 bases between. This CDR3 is CASSLVDEQFF. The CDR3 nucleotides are TGTGCCAGCAGTTTAGTGGATGAGCAGTTCTTC.

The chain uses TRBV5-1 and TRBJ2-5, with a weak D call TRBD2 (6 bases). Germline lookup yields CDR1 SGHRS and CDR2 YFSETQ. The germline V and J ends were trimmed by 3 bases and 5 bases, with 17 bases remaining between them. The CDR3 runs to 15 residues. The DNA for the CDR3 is TGCGCCAGCAGCTCAAAGTTAGGAGGGGTCGAGACCCAGTACTTC. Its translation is CASSSKLGGVETQYF.

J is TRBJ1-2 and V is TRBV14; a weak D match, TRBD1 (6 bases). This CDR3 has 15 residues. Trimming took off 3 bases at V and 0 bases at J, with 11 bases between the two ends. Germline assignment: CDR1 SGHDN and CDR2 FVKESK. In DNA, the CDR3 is TGTGCCAGCAGCCATGGACAGTTTACTAACTATGGCTACACCTTC. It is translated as CASSHGQFTNYGYTF.

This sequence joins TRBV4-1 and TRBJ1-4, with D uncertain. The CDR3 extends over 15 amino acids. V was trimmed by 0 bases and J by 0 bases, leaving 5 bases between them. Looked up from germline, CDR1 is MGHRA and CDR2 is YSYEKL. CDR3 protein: CASSQDWATNEKLFF. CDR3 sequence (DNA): TGCGCCAGCAGCCAAGATTGGGCAACTAATGAAAAACTGTTTTTT.

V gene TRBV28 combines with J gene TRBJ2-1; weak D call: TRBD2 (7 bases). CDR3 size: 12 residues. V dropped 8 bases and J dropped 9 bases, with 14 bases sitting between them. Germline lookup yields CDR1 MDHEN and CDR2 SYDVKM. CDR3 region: CASGKGGGEQFF. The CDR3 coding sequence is TGTGCCAGCGGAAAAGGGGGGGGTGAGCAGTTCTTC. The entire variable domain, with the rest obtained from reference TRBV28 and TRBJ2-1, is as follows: DVKVTQSSRYLVKRTGEKVFLECVQDMDHENMFWYRQDPGLGLRLIYFSYDVKMKEKGDIPEGYSVSREKKERFSLILESASTNQTSMYLCASGKGGGEQFFGPGTRLTVL.

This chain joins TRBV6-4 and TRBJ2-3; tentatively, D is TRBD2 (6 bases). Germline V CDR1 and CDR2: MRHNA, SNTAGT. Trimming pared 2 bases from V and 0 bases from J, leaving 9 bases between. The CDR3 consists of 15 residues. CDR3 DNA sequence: TGTGCCAGCAGTGACGGGGGGACTAGCACAGATACGCAGTATTTT. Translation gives CASSDGGTSTDTQYF.

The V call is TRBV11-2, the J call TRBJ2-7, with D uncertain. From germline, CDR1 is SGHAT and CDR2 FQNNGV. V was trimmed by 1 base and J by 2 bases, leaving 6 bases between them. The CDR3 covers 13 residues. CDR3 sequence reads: CASSLVLAYEQYF. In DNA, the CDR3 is TGTGCCAGCAGCTTAGTGCTAGCCTACGAGCAGTACTTC.